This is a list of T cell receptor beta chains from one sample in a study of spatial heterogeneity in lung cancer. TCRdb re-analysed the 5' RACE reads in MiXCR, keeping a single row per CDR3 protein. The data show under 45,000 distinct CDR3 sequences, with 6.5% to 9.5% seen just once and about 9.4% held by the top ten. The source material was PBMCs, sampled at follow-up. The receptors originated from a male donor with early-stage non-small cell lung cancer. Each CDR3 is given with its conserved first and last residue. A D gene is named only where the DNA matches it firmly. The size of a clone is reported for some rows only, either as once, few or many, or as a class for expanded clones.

cdr3_aa: CSVERLSPYGYTF
cdr3_nt: TGCAGCGTGGAGCGGCTTAGTCCTTATGGCTACACCTTC
j_call: TRBJ1-2
d_call: .
v_call: TRBV29-1
clone_size: many

cdr3_aa: CSVGFGFNQPQHF
cdr3_nt: TGCAGCGTTGGGTTTGGATTCAATCAGCCCCAGCATTTT
j_call: TRBJ1-5
d_call: .
v_call: TRBV29-1
clone_size: few

cdr3_aa: CASSDEGRANVLTF
cdr3_nt: TGTGCCAGCAGTGATGAGGGTAGGGCCAACGTCCTGACTTTC
j_call: TRBJ2-6
d_call: .
v_call: TRBV6-1
clone_size: .

cdr3_aa: CASSLSPALDTGELFF
cdr3_nt: TGTGCCAGCAGCTTATCCCCAGCCCTCGACACCGGGGAGCTGTTTTTT
j_call: TRBJ2-2
d_call: .
v_call: TRBV5-5
clone_size: many

cdr3_aa: CSARDLAGGLYEQYF
cdr3_nt: TGCAGTGCTAGAGATCTCGCGGGGGGGCTCTACGAGCAGTACTTC
j_call: TRBJ2-7
d_call: TRBD2
v_call: TRBV20-1
clone_size: many

cdr3_aa: CASSRQQNEKLFF
cdr3_nt: TGTGCCAGCAGCAGACAGCAAAATGAAAAACTGTTTTTT
j_call: TRBJ1-4
d_call: .
v_call: TRBV21-1
clone_size: once

cdr3_aa: CASILSNEQFF
cdr3_nt: TGTGCCAGCATTTTAAGCAATGAGCAGTTCTTC
j_call: TRBJ2-1
d_call: .
v_call: TRBV2
clone_size: many

cdr3_aa: CASSRLGSQETQYF
cdr3_nt: TGTGCCAGCAGCCGACTAGGATCTCAAGAGACCCAGTACTTC
j_call: TRBJ2-5
d_call: .
v_call: TRBV7-9
clone_size: .

cdr3_aa: CASSYQGLGEQYF
cdr3_nt: TGTGCCAGCAGCTACCAGGGGTTGGGCGAGCAGTACTTC
j_call: TRBJ2-7
d_call: .
v_call: TRBV7-2
clone_size: .

cdr3_aa: CSATLTGGAYNEQFF
cdr3_nt: TGCAGTGCTACTCTTACAGGGGGCGCCTACAATGAGCAGTTCTTC
j_call: TRBJ2-1
d_call: TRBD1
v_call: TRBV20-1
clone_size: many

cdr3_aa: CASSRDPGGQETQYF
cdr3_nt: TGCGCCAGCAGCCGGGACCCCGGAGGGCAAGAGACCCAGTACTTC
j_call: TRBJ2-5
d_call: .
v_call: TRBV5-1
clone_size: many

cdr3_aa: CASMSGTGALGEQYF
cdr3_nt: TGTGCCTCTATGTCCGGGACAGGGGCCTTGGGGGAGCAGTACTTC
j_call: TRBJ2-7
d_call: TRBD1
v_call: TRBV19
clone_size: many

cdr3_aa: CASSDGTSSSYNEQFF
cdr3_nt: TGTGCCAGCAGTGACGGGACTTCCAGCTCCTACAATGAGCAGTTCTTC
j_call: TRBJ2-1
d_call: .
v_call: TRBV6-4
clone_size: many

cdr3_aa: CASSPLRVTDTQYF
cdr3_nt: TGTGCCAGCAGCCCGCTCCGGGTCACAGATACGCAGTATTTT
j_call: TRBJ2-3
d_call: .
v_call: TRBV5-6
clone_size: many

cdr3_aa: CASGSRPSSGNQPQHF
cdr3_nt: TGTGCTAGTGGTTCAAGACCATCGAGCGGCAATCAGCCCCAGCATTTT
j_call: TRBJ1-5
d_call: .
v_call: TRBV12-5
clone_size: few

cdr3_aa: CASSLVGSAGAQETQYF
cdr3_nt: TGTGCCAGCAGCTTGGTGGGATCGGCAGGGGCACAAGAGACCCAGTACTTC
j_call: TRBJ2-5
d_call: .
v_call: TRBV5-5
clone_size: many

cdr3_aa: CASSQLTANTEAFF
cdr3_nt: TGTGCCAGCAGCCAATTGACAGCGAACACTGAAGCTTTCTTT
j_call: TRBJ1-1
d_call: .
v_call: TRBV3-1
clone_size: many